The 25 T cell receptor beta chains listed next were all sequenced from one sample in a study of blood T cells in healthy people across ages. PCR was performed a second time for 7 to 11 cycles using a sample-barcoded 5' primer and a J-beta primer mix. TCRdb independently ran MiXCR on the 5' RACE reads; one entry per CDR3 protein. The repertoire has roughly 1.4 million distinct CDR3 sequences, around 59% of them found once; the top ten carry 6.5% to 8%. Sequencing used blood. These receptors came from a man between 18 and 35 years old in good health.

This clonotype was found once. The rearrangement links TRBV11-2 to TRBJ1-1, with D tentatively TRBD1 (5 bases). V shed 11 bases and J shed 1 base, with 14 bases lying between them. Germline values: CDR1 SGHAT, CDR2 FQNNGV. The CDR3 extends over 13 amino acids. CDR3 region: CACPGTANTEAFF. In DNA, the CDR3 is TGTGCCTGCCCCGGGACTGCGAACACTGAAGCTTTCTTT.

This clonotype was picked up a small number of times. The chain has TRBV12-3 or TRBV12-4 and TRBJ2-7, with TRBD2 matching 8 bases. This CDR3 region has 14 residues. The V and J ends lost 3 bases and 5 bases, in that order; junction bases with no gene match: 6. The CDR3 here is CASSFIAGRNEQYF. CDR3 nucleotide sequence: TGTGCCAGCAGTTTCATAGCGGGAAGGAACGAGCAGTACTTC.

The chain has TRBV6-5 and TRBJ2-3; D is unresolved. The CDR3 consists of 14 residues. Trimming left V 5 bases short and J 2 bases short, with 11 bases between. CDR1 MNHEY and CDR2 SVGAGI come from the germline V gene. The CDR3 reads CASSPLFPTDTQYF. DNA of the CDR3: TGTGCCAGCAGTCCTTTGTTCCCCACAGATACGCAGTATTTT.

The chain has TRBV29-1 and TRBJ1-1; a possible D gene is TRBD1 (5 bases). V was cut by 7 bases and J by 4 bases, with 16 bases left in between. The germline gives CDR1 SQVTM, CDR2 ANQGSEA. There are 13 residues in the CDR3. The CDR3: CSAGGPLSTEAFF. CDR3 DNA sequence: TGCAGCGCTGGGGGACCGCTTAGCACTGAAGCTTTCTTT.

The chain recombines TRBV3-1 with TRBJ2-7; the D gene is possibly TRBD2 (6 bases). Trimming removed 0 bases at V and 0 bases at J, with 9 bases between. The CDR3 runs to 15 residues. The V gene's germline CDR1 is LGHDT and CDR2 YNNKEL (reference sequence). The DNA for the CDR3 is TGTGCCAGCAGCCAAGATAGGAGGGGCTCCTACGAGCAGTACTTC. Protein product: CASSQDRRGSYEQYF.

The chain carries TRBV6-1 and TRBJ2-1; weak D call: TRBD1 (6 bases). V shed 7 bases and J shed 5 bases, with 12 bases lying between them. The CDR3 totals 13 residues. In germline, CDR1 is MNHNS, CDR2 SASEGT. The CDR3 bases are TGTGCCAGCACCTACGGGACAAACAATGAGCAGTTCTTC. This encodes CASTYGTNNEQFF.

The chain joins TRBV6-5 to TRBJ1-2, with TRBD1 as a possible D gene (6 bases). Trimming pared 8 bases from V and 3 bases from J, leaving 16 bases between. The germline gives CDR1 MNHEY, CDR2 SVGAGI. The CDR3 length is 14 residues. Written as DNA, the CDR3 is TGTGCCAGCGTTAGGGGGGGCTCGGACTATGGCTACACCTTC. Translating it yields CASVRGGSDYGYTF.

This clonotype was found a few times. The chain links TRBV4-2 to TRBJ2-1; TRBD2 aligns across 10 bases. The CDR3 is 18 amino acids. V lost 0 bases to trimming and J lost 4 bases; unmatched junction nucleotides: 9. Germline V gene sequence: CDR1 LGHNA, CDR2 YNFKEQ. CDR3 in amino acids: CASSQDLWETSGYNEQFF. The CDR3 bases are TGTGCCAGCAGCCAAGATCTTTGGGAGACTAGCGGGTACAATGAGCAGTTCTTC.

The chain carries TRBV20-1 and TRBJ2-1; 11 nucleotides align to TRBD2. Germline V gives CDR1 DFQATT, CDR2 SNEGSKA (reference sequence). With V trimmed by 0 bases and J by 5 bases, 3 bases remained unmatched. The CDR3 contains 15 residues. The chain's CDR3 is CSARDSGRVDNEQFF. CDR3 coding DNA: TGCAGTGCTAGAGATAGCGGGAGGGTGGACAATGAGCAGTTCTTC.

The chain joins TRBV20-1 to TRBJ1-5; D remains ambiguous. CDR1 DFQATT and CDR2 SNEGSKA come from the germline V gene (reference sequence). The CDR3 has 13 residues. Between the trimmed V and J ends, which lost 2 bases and 6 bases, there was a span of 11 bases. CDR3 nucleotide sequence: TGCAGTGCTAGAATCCGGGCAACTCAGCCCCAGCATTTT. Protein: CSARIRATQPQHF.

The chain carries TRBV6-1 and TRBJ2-3; 8 bases match TRBD1. The CDR3 runs to 14 residues. Germline V gene sequence: CDR1 MNHNS, CDR2 SASEGT. The V segment lost 4 bases and the J segment 4 bases; nucleotides outside the gene matches: 4. CDR3 DNA: TGTGCCAGCAGTGCCACGACAGGGGCAGATACGCAGTATTTT. Its translation: CASSATTGADTQYF.

The gene calls are TRBV6-5 and TRBJ1-5; D uncertain. Trimming removed 6 bases at V and 0 bases at J, with 9 bases between. This CDR3 contains 14 residues. Germline V lookup: CDR1 MNHEY, CDR2 SVGAGI. CDR3 region: CASRKVHSNQPQHF. The CDR3 nucleotides are TGTGCCAGCAGGAAGGTCCATAGCAATCAGCCCCAGCATTTT.

The chain links TRBV14 to TRBJ1-1, with a tentative D call TRBD1 (5 bases). V lost 0 bases to trimming and J lost 0 bases, with 14 bases between them. Germline V CDR1 and CDR2: SGHDN, FVKESK. The CDR3 runs to 17 residues. DNA for the CDR3: TGTGCCAGCAGCCAAGACCCACTTGGGGCTATGAACACTGAAGCTTTCTTT. Translated: CASSQDPLGAMNTEAFF.

This clonotype was seen just once. This rearrangement joins TRBV25-1 to TRBJ1-5; a possible D gene is TRBD1 (6 bases). Trimming removed 2 bases from V and 9 bases from J, with 14 bases in between. Germline V gives CDR1 MGHDK, CDR2 SYGVNS. This CDR3 region has 14 residues. The CDR3, as DNA: TGTGCCAGCAGTGAAGAACAGGGTTCCGCGCCCCAGCATTTT. Its protein product is CASSEEQGSAPQHF.

The CDR3 DNA reads as TGTGCCAGCAGTGAACTAGCAGGTCGGTCCTACGAGCAGTACTTC. This gives the protein CASSELAGRSYEQYF. The chain carries TRBV6-1 and TRBJ2-7, with D possibly TRBD2 on 5 matching bases. V was clipped by 2 bases and J by 1 base, with 12 bases between them. The CDR3 totals 15 residues. Germline CDR1 and CDR2: MNHNS and SASEGT.

The J gene is TRBJ1-4, the V gene TRBV15; no definite D call. In germline, CDR1 is LNHNV, CDR2 YYDKDF (reference sequence). The germline V and J ends were trimmed by 5 bases and 6 bases, with 16 bases remaining between them. This CDR3 has 15 residues. The DNA of the CDR3 is TGTGCCACCAGCGGCGGAAGACCCTCCCATGAAAAACTGTTTTTT. This codes for CATSGGRPSHEKLFF. Combining the CDR3 with reference TRBV15 and TRBJ1-4 gives the whole variable domain DAMVIQNPRYQVTQFGKPVTLSCSQTLNHNVMYWYQQKSSQAPKLLFHYYDKDFNNEADTPDNFQSRRPNTSFCFLDIRSPGLGDTAMYLCATSGGRPSHEKLFFGSGTQLSVL.

This rearrangement joins TRBV11-3 to TRBJ2-3; 9 bases are shared with TRBD2. The CDR3 totals 16 residues. Germline CDR1 reads SGHNT; CDR2 reads YENEEA. The V and J ends lost 6 bases and 3 bases, in that order; junction bases with no gene match: 10. CDR3 DNA: TGTGCCAGCAGTGTTAGCGGGAGCTCCGGGACAGATACGCAGTATTTT. Protein: CASSVSGSSGTDTQYF.

The V gene is TRBV6-2 or TRBV6-3, the J gene TRBJ2-1; D is perhaps TRBD2 (5 bases). CDR1 is MNHEY and CDR2 is SVGEGT in the germline V gene. V gave up 6 bases and J gave up 0 bases, with 15 bases separating them. The CDR3 sequence is 16 residues long. The CDR3 sequence: CASSPGAGDSYNEQFF. As DNA, the CDR3 is TGTGCCAGCAGCCCAGGAGCCGGGGACTCCTACAATGAGCAGTTCTTC.

In this sample, this clonotype turned up many times. The chain has TRBV4-1 and TRBJ2-3; unclear D gene. CDR3 length equals 15 residues. Germline V gene data show CDR1 as MGHRA and CDR2 as YSYEKL. Trimming shortened V by 1 base and J by 5 bases, and 13 bases separated the two germline ends. The CDR3 DNA sequence: TGCGCCAGCAGCCAAGTTGGTCTGGTGCGAGATACGCAGTATTTT. Residues: CASSQVGLVRDTQYF.

The chain combines TRBV9 with TRBJ2-7; 8 positions match TRBD1. Germline V lookup: CDR1 SGDLS, CDR2 YYNGEE. The V gene end was trimmed by 0 bases and the J gene end by 3 bases; junction bases not matched to a gene: 11. CDR3 length equals 17 residues. The CDR3 loop is CASSVGGTTGVLYEQYF. In DNA, the CDR3 is TGTGCCAGCAGCGTAGGAGGGACGACAGGGGTCCTCTACGAGCAGTACTTC.

The chain couples TRBV5-1 to TRBJ1-1; no clear D gene. The CDR3 totals 16 residues. Trimming took 4 bases from V and 1 from J, leaving 17 bases between them. CDR1 and CDR2 from the germline V gene are SGHRS and YFSETQ. This chain's CDR3 is CASSPPAATENTEAFF. CDR3 bases: TGCGCCAGCAGCCCCCCGGCGGCCACAGAGAACACTGAAGCTTTCTTT.

The J gene is TRBJ2-7, the V gene TRBV6-5; D is possibly TRBD2 (5 bases). The germline V gene has CDR1 MNHEY and CDR2 SVGAGI. With 5 bases removed from V and 5 bases from J, the gap between germline ends came to 13 bases. This CDR3 is 13 amino acids long. The CDR3, as DNA: TGTGCCAGCAGTGACGGGAATTTTAACGAGCAGTACTTC. Its translation is CASSDGNFNEQYF.

The chain couples TRBV18 to TRBJ2-4; D is uncertain. The DNA end favors TRBJ2-7, so the J call may be wrong. CDR1 and CDR2 from the germline V gene are KGHSH and LQKENI. This CDR3 is 14 amino acids long. In nucleotides, the CDR3 is TGTGCCAGCTCACCGAGGACGGACCCCTACGAGCAGTACTTC. Its translation is CASSPRTDPYEQYF.

This chain connects TRBV6-2 or TRBV6-3 to TRBJ2-7; possible D gene TRBD2, 6 bases. Looked up from germline, CDR1 is MNHEY and CDR2 is SVGEGT. V dropped 2 bases and J dropped 3 bases, with 14 bases sitting between them. The CDR3 runs to 15 residues. CDR3 sequence reads: CASSYHPSEHYEQYF. CDR3 DNA: TGTGCCAGCAGTTACCACCCTAGCGAACACTACGAGCAGTACTTC.

This clonotype has only a few counts. V usage is TRBV14 and J usage is TRBJ1-2, with D unresolved. The CDR3 has 13 residues. Trimming left V 1 base short and J 8 bases short, with 11 bases between. CDR1 and CDR2 (germline): SGHDN, FVKESK. Here the CDR3 DNA reads TGTGCCAGCAGCCAAGTACCGGAGGGAGGCTACACCTTC. Protein sequence: CASSQVPEGGYTF.